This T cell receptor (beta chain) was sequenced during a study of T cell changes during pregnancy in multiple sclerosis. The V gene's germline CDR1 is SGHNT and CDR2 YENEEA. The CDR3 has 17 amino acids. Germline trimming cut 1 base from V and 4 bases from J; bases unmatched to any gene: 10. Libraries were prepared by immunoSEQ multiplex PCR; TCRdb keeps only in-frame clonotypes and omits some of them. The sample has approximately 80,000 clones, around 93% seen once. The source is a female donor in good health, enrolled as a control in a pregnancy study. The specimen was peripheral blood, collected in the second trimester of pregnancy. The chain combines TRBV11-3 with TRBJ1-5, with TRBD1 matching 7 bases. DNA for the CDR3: TGTGCCAGCAGCTTAGTGAGAGAGGGACAGAGAAATCAGCCCCAGCATTTT. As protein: CASSLVREGQRNQPQHF.